Each of the 23 T cell receptor beta chains below was sequenced from the same sample in a study of blood T cell repertoires in COVID-19 (dated by TCRdb to the early 2020s). The library was prepared using the immunoSEQ multiplex PCR assay. In its TCRdb copy, this immuneACCESS table keeps in-frame sequences only and misses some clones. Where compared with another copy, unresolved V genes explain less than half of these, and the others have no known cause. For this sample the table gives 200,000 to 250,000 clones, of which 80% to 90% were detected only once. Of the sample, 9.5% to 10% is held by the ten largest clones. Sequenced input: peripheral blood. Every receptor here comes from a man between 45 and 60 years old with active or convalescent COVID-19.

The chain joins TRBV6-6 to TRBJ1-1, with a tentative D call TRBD1 (6 bases). CDR1 is MNHNY, CDR2 SVGAGI, per germline (reference sequence). V was clipped by 6 bases and J by 2 bases, with 13 bases between them. The CDR3 totals 14 residues. Here the CDR3 reads CASSHGQFNTEAFF. The CDR3 nucleotides are TGTGCCAGCAGCCATGGACAGTTTAACACTGAAGCTTTCTTT.

This clone has a single count. The chain carries TRBV11-2 and TRBJ1-4, with D tentatively TRBD1 (5 bases). V was cut by 5 bases and J by 8 bases, with 15 bases left in between. Germline V gene data show CDR1 as SGHAT and CDR2 as FQNNGV. The CDR3 has 14 amino acids. The chain's CDR3 is CASSPQVRPEKLFF. In DNA, the CDR3 is TGTGCCAGCAGCCCACAGGTTCGGCCCGAAAAACTGTTTTTT.

A word on this clone: One end of the junction is discordant with germline, which a read error may explain. The chain links TRBV6-1 to TRBJ1-2; D gene uncertain. This CDR3 is 15 amino acids long. Per germline, CDR1 MNHNS and CDR2 SASEGT. The CDR3 nucleotides read TGTGCCAGCACTGAAAAAGAGGGAGGCACCTATGGCTACACCTTC. This codes for CASTEKEGGTYGYTF.

The chain couples TRBV6-5 to TRBJ1-4; D gene ambiguous. The CDR3 is 13 amino acids. V was shortened by 4 bases and J by 10 bases, with 13 bases between the two germline ends. From germline, CDR1 is MNHEY and CDR2 SVGAGI. The CDR3 DNA reads as TGTGCCAGCAGTTCGGACTTCCGGGTAAAACTGTTTTTT. It specifies CASSSDFRVKLFF.

V usage is TRBV5-1 and J usage is TRBJ1-1; possible D gene TRBD1, 6 bases. V was cut by 3 bases and J by 3 bases, with 18 bases left in between. This CDR3 comprises 16 residues. Germline values: CDR1 SGHRS, CDR2 YFSETQ. Here the CDR3 DNA reads TGCGCCAGCAGCTCCTCCCTGGGGGGGCTGGACACTGAAGCTTTCTTT. It yields the protein CASSSSLGGLDTEAFF.

The V and J genes are TRBV7-3 and TRBJ2-4; maybe TRBD2 (5 bases). Per the germline V gene, CDR1 is SGHTA and CDR2 is FQGTGA. The CDR3 covers 13 residues. Trimming took 1 base from V and 8 from J, leaving 9 bases between them. The CDR3 loop reads CASSLNEGYIQYF. DNA for the CDR3: TGTGCCAGCAGCTTAAATGAGGGATACATTCAGTACTTC.

V and J are TRBV6-2 or TRBV6-3 and TRBJ1-6; no clear D gene. Germline V gene lookup returns CDR1 MNHEY and CDR2 SVGEGT. V lost 4 bases to trimming and J lost 9 bases, with 13 bases between them. The CDR3 is 14 residues long. The CDR3 spells CASSSTETSSPLHF. For the CDR3, the DNA is TGTGCCAGCAGTTCTACAGAAACCTCTTCACCCCTCCACTTT.

The CDR3 spells CASSESDRGTDTQYF. The CDR3 bases are TGCGCCAGCAGTGAGTCGGACAGGGGAACAGATACGCAGTATTTT. J is TRBJ2-3 and V is TRBV10-1, with 9 bases lining up with TRBD1. The CDR3 totals 15 residues. After removal of 0 bases from V and 3 bases from J, the junction contained 1 base not matched to a gene. In germline, CDR1 is WNHNN, CDR2 SYGVQD (reference sequence).

The J gene is TRBJ2-1, the V gene TRBV28; TRBD2 agrees at 13 bases. The CDR3 has 15 residues. The germline V gene has CDR1 MDHEN and CDR2 SYDVKM. V was clipped by 3 bases and J by 5 bases; unmatched bases: 1. Written as DNA, the CDR3 is TGTGCCAGCAGTTTGGGACTAGCGGGACACAATGAGCAGTTCTTC. Its protein is CASSLGLAGHNEQFF.

The chain is built from TRBV7-2 and TRBJ1-5; no clear D gene. Germline V gene data show CDR1 as SGHTA and CDR2 as FQGNSA. Trimming removed 4 bases from V and 6 bases from J, with 16 bases in between. The CDR3 sequence is 15 residues long. CDR3 bases: TGTGCCAGCAGCTCACCAGGTGTTGGGCCTCAGCCCCAGCATTTT. Translated, it gives CASSSPGVGPQPQHF. Full variable domain (rest looked up from reference TRBV7-2 and TRBJ1-5): GAGVSQSPSNKVTEKGKDVELRCDPISGHTALYWYRQSLGQGLEFLIYFQGNSAPDKSGLPSDRFSAERTGGSVSTLTIQRTQQEDSAVYLCASSSPGVGPQPQHFGDGTRLSIL.

Comments on this clone: The same CDR3 can be traced to other DNA sequences in this sample. The V gene is TRBV18, the J gene TRBJ2-3, with 9 bases lining up with TRBD1. This CDR3 region has 14 residues. Losses at the gene ends were 3 bases for V and 6 bases for J; bases not matched to a gene: 4. The germline CDR1 and CDR2 sequences are KGHSH and LQKENI. Here the CDR3 reads CASSPGTGRDTQYF. In DNA, the CDR3 is TGTGCCAGCTCACCCGGGACAGGGAGGGATACGCAGTATTTT.

This clone was recorded a few times. The V gene is TRBV28, the J gene TRBJ2-7; no definite D call. The germline V and J ends were trimmed by 7 bases and 7 bases, with 20 bases remaining between them. The length of the CDR3 is 14 residues. CDR1 MDHEN and CDR2 SYDVKM come from the germline V gene. CDR3 residues: CASTNSFRVGEQYF. Written as DNA, the CDR3 is TGTGCCAGCACCAATTCCTTCCGGGTTGGTGAGCAGTACTTC.

V usage is TRBV7-9 and J usage is TRBJ2-3, with 7 bases lining up with TRBD1. V lost 5 bases and J lost 0; bases outside the gene matches: 17. CDR1 SEHNR and CDR2 FQNEAQ come from the germline V gene (reference sequence). The CDR3 covers 19 residues. CDR3 DNA sequence: TGTGCCAGCAGCCCACTCGATCTGACAGGGCCCGTGAGCACAGATACGCAGTATTTT. It specifies CASSPLDLTGPVSTDTQYF.

The CDR3 loop is CAWSPDRAMNTEAFF. The CDR3 region has the DNA TGTGCCTGGAGTCCGGACAGGGCCATGAACACTGAAGCTTTCTTT. The V gene is TRBV30, the J gene TRBJ1-1; 8 bases are shared with TRBD1. The CDR3 is 15 amino acids. CDR1 is GTSNPN and CDR2 is SVGIG in the germline V gene (reference sequence). V shed 2 bases and J 0 bases; nucleotides not matched to a gene: 5.

The V call is TRBV7-6, the J call TRBJ2-1; the match to TRBD2 covers 10 bases. CDR3 length equals 15 residues. V shed 4 bases, J shed 5 bases, and the junction held 5 bases outside the gene matches. Germline V gene data show CDR1 as SGHVS and CDR2 as FNYEAQ. The CDR3 spells CASSSGLAANNEQFF. In DNA, the CDR3 is TGTGCCAGCAGCTCAGGACTAGCGGCAAACAATGAGCAGTTCTTC.

The CDR3 loop is CASSFRQKSSYNSPLHF. DNA of the CDR3: TGTGCCAGCAGTTTTCGACAGAAGAGCTCCTATAATTCACCCCTCCACTTT. The chain joins TRBV28 to TRBJ1-6, with D possibly being TRBD1 (5 bases). This CDR3 has 17 amino acids. V lost 3 bases to trimming and J lost 0 bases, with 12 bases between them. Per germline, CDR1 MDHEN and CDR2 SYDVKM. Filled out from reference TRBV28 and TRBJ1-6, the complete variable domain reads DVKVTQSSRYLVKRTGEKVFLECVQDMDHENMFWYRQDPGLGLRLIYFSYDVKMKEKGDIPEGYSVSREKKERFSLILESASTNQTSMYLCASSFRQKSSYNSPLHFGNGTRLTVT.

This chain connects TRBV7-2 to TRBJ1-2; 7 bases are a match to TRBD1. V trimming: 5 bases; J trimming: 1 base; junction bases outside the gene matches: 4. The CDR3 is made up of 14 amino acids. CDR1 and CDR2 (germline): SGHTA, FQGNSA. The CDR3 DNA reads TGTGCCAGCAGCCTGGGACAGATTAACTATGGCTACACCTTC. It is translated as CASSLGQINYGYTF. The entire variable domain, with the rest obtained from reference TRBV7-2 and TRBJ1-2, is as follows: GAGVSQSPSNKVTEKGKDVELRCDPISGHTALYWYRQSLGQGLEFLIYFQGNSAPDKSGLPSDRFSAERTGGSVSTLTIQRTQQEDSAVYLCASSLGQINYGYTFGSGTRLTVV.

This chain links TRBV7-3 with TRBJ2-1, with D maybe TRBD1 (5 bases). Trimming shortened V by 1 base and J by 7 bases, and 17 bases separated the two germline ends. Per germline, CDR1 SGHTA and CDR2 FQGTGA. The CDR3 covers 16 residues. Written as DNA, the CDR3 is TGTGCCAGCAGCTTAATTCCAGGGCGGCCCGGGAATGAGCAGTTCTTC. Its translation: CASSLIPGRPGNEQFF.

The V call is TRBV6-6, the J call TRBJ1-2; 9 bases are shared with TRBD1. The V gene's germline CDR1 is MNHNY and CDR2 SVGAGI (reference sequence). The CDR3 spans 16 residues. The J segment lost 1 base and the V segment lost 7 bases, leaving 10 bases of the junction unmatched. The CDR3 is CASTQPRDRVNYGYTF. Here the CDR3 DNA reads TGTGCCAGCACCCAACCCCGGGACAGGGTTAACTATGGCTACACCTTC.

This clone was seen just once. The chain carries TRBV19 and TRBJ1-2; D remains ambiguous. V lost 2 bases and J lost 2, with 12 bases in between. The CDR3 totals 15 residues. Germline V gene lookup returns CDR1 LNHDA and CDR2 SQIVND (reference sequence). The CDR3 DNA reads as TGTGCCAGTAGTATAAATTTGGCCGGGAACTATGGCTACACCTTC. This translates into CASSINLAGNYGYTF.

This clone was observed a handful of times. CDR3 nucleotide sequence: TGTGCCAGCAGCTTACTAGAATCTACCGAGCAGTACGTC. It translates to CASSLLESTEQYV. J is TRBJ2-7 and V is TRBV12-3 or TRBV12-4, with D maybe TRBD2 (5 bases). Deletions cut 6 bases from V and 6 bases from J, with 15 bases between. This CDR3 contains 13 residues.

The chain uses TRBV2 and TRBJ2-5, with 10 bases identical to TRBD1. This CDR3 spans 15 amino acids. Germline trimming cut 4 bases from V and 4 bases from J; bases unmatched to any gene: 6. Germline lookup yields CDR1 SNHLY and CDR2 FYNNEI. CDR3 sequence (DNA): TGTGCCAGCAGTGTAGTTCGGACAGGGGGAGAGACCCAGTACTTC. Amino acid sequence: CASSVVRTGGETQYF.

The chain uses TRBV10-3 and TRBJ1-2, with 9 bases fitting TRBD1. V lost 0 bases to trimming and J lost 3 bases; unmatched junction nucleotides: 14. Germline V gene data show CDR1 as ENHRY and CDR2 as SYGVKD. The length of the CDR3 is 19 residues. DNA for the CDR3: TGTGCCATCAGTGAGTCGGGGGGGACAGGGACTAGATCTCACTATGGCTACACCTTC. It translates to CAISESGGTGTRSHYGYTF.